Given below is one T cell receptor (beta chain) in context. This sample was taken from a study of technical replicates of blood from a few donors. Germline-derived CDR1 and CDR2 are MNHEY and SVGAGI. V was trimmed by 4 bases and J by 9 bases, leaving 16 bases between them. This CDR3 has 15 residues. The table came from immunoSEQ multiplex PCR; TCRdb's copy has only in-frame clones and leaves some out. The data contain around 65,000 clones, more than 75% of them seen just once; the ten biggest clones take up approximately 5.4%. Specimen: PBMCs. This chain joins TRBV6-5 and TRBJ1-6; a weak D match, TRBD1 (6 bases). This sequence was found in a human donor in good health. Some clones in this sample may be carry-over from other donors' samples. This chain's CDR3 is CASSFTGPRGSPLHF. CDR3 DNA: TGTGCCAGCAGTTTCACAGGGCCAAGAGGTTCACCCCTCCACTTT.